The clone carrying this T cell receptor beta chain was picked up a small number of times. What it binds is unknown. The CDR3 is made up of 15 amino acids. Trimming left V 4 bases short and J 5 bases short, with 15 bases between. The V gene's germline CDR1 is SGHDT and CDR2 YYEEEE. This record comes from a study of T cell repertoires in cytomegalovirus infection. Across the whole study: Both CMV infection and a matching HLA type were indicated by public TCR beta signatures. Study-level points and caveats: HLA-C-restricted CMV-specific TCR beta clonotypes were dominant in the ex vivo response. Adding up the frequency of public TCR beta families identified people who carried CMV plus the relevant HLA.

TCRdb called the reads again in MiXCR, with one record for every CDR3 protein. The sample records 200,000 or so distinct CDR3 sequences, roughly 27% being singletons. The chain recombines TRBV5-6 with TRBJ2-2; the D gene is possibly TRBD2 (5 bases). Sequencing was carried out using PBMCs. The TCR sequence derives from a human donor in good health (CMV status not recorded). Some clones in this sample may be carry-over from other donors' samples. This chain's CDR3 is CASSALQPGTGELFF. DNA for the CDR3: TGTGCCAGCAGCGCTCTCCAACCGGGGACCGGGGAGCTGTTTTTT.